This T cell receptor beta chain was documented in a study of spatial heterogeneity in lung cancer. Study-level points and caveats: Ubiquitous expanded tumor TCRs showed up in blood more at resection than follow-up.

Carried by each TCR cDNA molecule was a unique molecular identifier. Each CDR3 protein is one row after TCRdb ran MiXCR on the 5' RACE reads. Of over 95,000 distinct CDR3 sequences listed, 10% to 12% are singletons. Described time point: blood at routine non-recurrence follow-up after resection. Sequencing of whole RNA from tumor, nontumor lung or frozen PBMC involved no sorting. As for this clonotype: Its antigen is not identified.

The CDR3 sequence is 15 residues long. The V gene lost 3 bases and the J gene lost 0 bases, with 10 bases spanning the gap. Germline CDR1 and CDR2: KGHDR and SFDVKD. This clonotype was obtained from a female donor with early-stage non-small cell lung cancer. The sequences come from PBMCs, collected at follow-up. This chain connects TRBV24-1 to TRBJ2-5; no clear D gene. CDR3 amino acids: CATSDNGPYQETQYF. The CDR3 nucleotides are TGTGCCACCAGTGATAATGGACCGTACCAAGAGACCCAGTACTTC.